This paragraph covers one T cell receptor (beta chain) sequence. The entry originates in a study of blood T cell repertoires in COVID-19. The data were produced by immunoSEQ multiplex PCR, yet TCRdb's version contains in-frame clones alone and is incomplete. The data hold some 70,000 clones, with roughly 71% observed a single time. With 6 bases removed from V and 4 bases from J, the gap between germline ends came to 10 bases. Germline CDR1 and CDR2: MNHEY and SVGAGI. The CDR3 spans 13 residues. The sample consisted of peripheral blood. This TCR was recovered from a man between 60 and 75 years old with COVID-19, enrolled during active disease. The chain employs TRBV6-5 and TRBJ1-5; a possible D gene is TRBD1 (5 bases). CDR3 residues: CASRVDNNQPQHF. The CDR3 DNA reads TGTGCCAGCAGAGTGGACAATAATCAGCCCCAGCATTTT.